The rows below give T cell receptor beta chains drawn from one sample of a study of regulatory T cells in long-lasting Graves disease. One entry per CDR3 protein, called by TCRdb with MiXCR from the multiplex PCR reads. This table has about 440,000 distinct CDR3 sequences, more than 12% appearing once. In addition, the sample was reused for a study of T cells in Graves' hyperthyroidism and ophthalmopathy.

Specimen: peripheral blood mononuclear cells (PBMCs), collected at new diagnosis, from a patient treated with antithyroid drugs. All receptors derive from a woman in her 30s with Graves disease. CDR3s include the opening cysteine and the closing phenylalanine or tryptophan. The D gene is left open where the match is weak. Clone size is given for some rows only: seen once, a few or many times, or a class if the clone is expanded.

v_gene: TRBV12-3/TRBV12-4
d_gene: NA
j_gene: TRBJ2-2
abundance: many
len: 12
CDR3nt: TGTGCCCGACCTCTGGGGGCCGGGGAGCTGTTTTTT
CDR3aa: CARPLGAGELFF

v_gene: TRBV13
d_gene: NA
j_gene: TRBJ2-7
abundance: NA
len: 14
CDR3nt: TGTGCCAGCAGCCTCCAGCGGAGTACCTACGAGCAGTACTTC
CDR3aa: CASSLQRSTYEQYF

v_gene: TRBV11-2
d_gene: TRBD1
j_gene: TRBJ2-5
abundance: many
len: 15
CDR3nt: TGTGCCAGCAGCTTAGGGCCTCAGGGGGCGAAGACCCAGTACTTC
CDR3aa: CASSLGPQGAKTQYF

v_gene: TRBV12-3/TRBV12-4
d_gene: NA
j_gene: TRBJ1-6
abundance: NA
len: 17
CDR3nt: TGTGCCAGCAGTCTCAGGACAGTTAGGGCCTTAAGGTCACCCCTCCACTTT
CDR3aa: CASSLRTVRALRSPLHF

v_gene: TRBV4-1
d_gene: NA
j_gene: TRBJ2-2
abundance: few
len: 14
CDR3nt: TGCGCCAGCAGCCAAGTAGGCGGGACCGGGGAGCTGTTTTTT
CDR3aa: CASSQVGGTGELFF

v_gene: TRBV30
d_gene: NA
j_gene: TRBJ2-7
abundance: many
len: 13
CDR3nt: TGTGCCTGGAGTCTTAGGGGTTCCTACGAGCAGTACTTC
CDR3aa: CAWSLRGSYEQYF

v_gene: TRBV11-1
d_gene: NA
j_gene: TRBJ2-7
abundance: many
len: 16
CDR3nt: TGTGCCAGCAGATCCATGTCTCGGGGGAGCTCCTACGAGCAGTACTTC
CDR3aa: CASRSMSRGSSYEQYF

v_gene: TRBV9
d_gene: NA
j_gene: TRBJ1-3
abundance: NA
len: 18
CDR3nt: TGTGCCAGCAGCGTAGCGATTGAGGCAACTGGGGCTGGAAACACCATATATTTT
CDR3aa: CASSVAIEATGAGNTIYF

v_gene: TRBV24-1
d_gene: NA
j_gene: TRBJ2-1
abundance: many
len: 18
CDR3nt: TGTGCCACCAGTGACCCCACCCGGACGGAGAGCTCCTACAATGAGCAGTTCTTC
CDR3aa: CATSDPTRTESSYNEQFF

v_gene: TRBV6-1
d_gene: TRBD1
j_gene: TRBJ2-7
abundance: many
len: 13
CDR3nt: TGTGCCAGCAGGCAGGGGGTGACCTACGAGCAGTACTTC
CDR3aa: CASRQGVTYEQYF

v_gene: TRBV10-3
d_gene: TRBD1
j_gene: TRBJ1-2
abundance: NA
len: 15
CDR3nt: TGTGCCATCAGGAGGATAGGGGGCGACGACTATGGCTACACCTTC
CDR3aa: CAIRRIGGDDYGYTF

v_gene: TRBV5-1
d_gene: NA
j_gene: TRBJ2-5
abundance: few
len: 15
CDR3nt: TGCGCCAGCAGCGAGTGGATCGGGGACCAAGAGACCCAGTACTTC
CDR3aa: CASSEWIGDQETQYF

v_gene: TRBV14
d_gene: TRBD1
j_gene: TRBJ1-2
abundance: NA
len: 17
CDR3nt: TGTGCCAGCAGCCACTGGGACAGGACCGCTGATAACTATGGCTACACCTTC
CDR3aa: CASSHWDRTADNYGYTF

v_gene: TRBV2
d_gene: TRBD1
j_gene: TRBJ1-1
abundance: many
len: 16
CDR3nt: TGTGCCAGCAGTACAGACAGGGGGCTCGAGAACACTGAAGCTTTCTTT
CDR3aa: CASSTDRGLENTEAFF

v_gene: TRBV28
d_gene: NA
j_gene: TRBJ1-5
abundance: NA
len: 14
CDR3nt: TGTGCCAGCAGTTTAACCTTGATGGGACAGCCCCAGCATTTT
CDR3aa: CASSLTLMGQPQHF

v_gene: TRBV12-3/TRBV12-4
d_gene: TRBD2
j_gene: TRBJ2-5
abundance: NA
len: 15
CDR3nt: TGTGCCAGCAGTTTATATGGGACTAACCAAGAGACCCAGTACTTC
CDR3aa: CASSLYGTNQETQYF

v_gene: TRBV28
d_gene: NA
j_gene: TRBJ2-7
abundance: many
len: 11
CDR3nt: TGTGCCAGCAGTTTCGGAAACGAGCAGTACTTC
CDR3aa: CASSFGNEQYF

v_gene: TRBV5-5
d_gene: NA
j_gene: TRBJ1-1
abundance: few
len: 15
CDR3nt: TGTGCCAGCAGCTTGGCCGCAACCATGAACACTGAAGCTTTCTTT
CDR3aa: CASSLAATMNTEAFF

v_gene: TRBV7-6
d_gene: NA
j_gene: TRBJ2-3
abundance: many
len: 15
CDR3nt: TGTGCCAGCAGCACAAGCCGCGGCCACACAGATACGCAGTATTTT
CDR3aa: CASSTSRGHTDTQYF

v_gene: TRBV9
d_gene: TRBD2
j_gene: TRBJ2-5
abundance: NA
len: 17
CDR3nt: TGTGCCAGCAGCGCAGGGACTAGCGGGAGGGCCGGGGAGACCCAGTACTTC
CDR3aa: CASSAGTSGRAGETQYF

v_gene: TRBV7-2
d_gene: TRBD2
j_gene: TRBJ2-7
abundance: many
len: 16
CDR3nt: TGTGCCAGCAGCCCAGAGGTCACTAGCGGGAGAAGCGAGCAGTACTTC
CDR3aa: CASSPEVTSGRSEQYF

v_gene: TRBV10-3
d_gene: TRBD1
j_gene: TRBJ1-5
abundance: few
len: 13
CDR3nt: TGTGCCATCAGTGGGGGACAGGTCCAGCCCCAGCATTTT
CDR3aa: CAISGGQVQPQHF

v_gene: TRBV19
d_gene: TRBD1
j_gene: TRBJ2-1
abundance: few
len: 15
CDR3nt: TGTGCCAGTACCAAGGGACAGGGTCGCTACAATGAGCAGTTCTTC
CDR3aa: CASTKGQGRYNEQFF

v_gene: TRBV5-8
d_gene: TRBD1
j_gene: TRBJ2-7
abundance: NA
len: 16
CDR3nt: TGTGCCAGCAGCTTGGGAGACAGGGGGGCAACCTACGAGCAGTACTTC
CDR3aa: CASSLGDRGATYEQYF

v_gene: TRBV18
d_gene: NA
j_gene: TRBJ1-1
abundance: many
len: 14
CDR3nt: TGTGCCAGCTCACCAGCGACAGCGAACACTGAAGCTTTCTTT
CDR3aa: CASSPATANTEAFF

v_gene: TRBV24-1
d_gene: TRBD2
j_gene: TRBJ2-7
abundance: many
len: 16
CDR3nt: TGTGCCACCAGTGATGAGAGGGTAGCGGGTACCTACGAGCAGTACTTC
CDR3aa: CATSDERVAGTYEQYF

v_gene: TRBV3-1
d_gene: TRBD1
j_gene: TRBJ1-1
abundance: few
len: 13
CDR3nt: TGTGCCAGCAACTCCGCAGTAACAGGGGGTGCTTTCTTT
CDR3aa: CASNSAVTGGAFF

v_gene: TRBV9
d_gene: TRBD2
j_gene: TRBJ2-2
abundance: many
len: 16
CDR3nt: TGTGCCAGCAGCGTAGAAGGGACTAGGGTCACCGGGGAGCTGTTTTTT
CDR3aa: CASSVEGTRVTGELFF

v_gene: TRBV4-1
d_gene: NA
j_gene: TRBJ2-5
abundance: many
len: 15
CDR3nt: TGCGCCAGCAGCGCCCCGGGACGGAAACAAGAGACCCAGTACTTC
CDR3aa: CASSAPGRKQETQYF

v_gene: TRBV4-1
d_gene: TRBD2
j_gene: TRBJ2-7
abundance: few
len: 11
CDR3nt: TGCGCCACCACGGGAGGGGGTGAGCAGTACTTC
CDR3aa: CATTGGGEQYF

v_gene: TRBV24-1
d_gene: NA
j_gene: TRBJ2-3
abundance: many
len: 16
CDR3nt: TGTGCCACCAGTGTAGGCAGGGGAGTAAGCACAGATACGCAGTATTTT
CDR3aa: CATSVGRGVSTDTQYF

v_gene: TRBV20-1
d_gene: TRBD2
j_gene: TRBJ2-3
abundance: many
len: 10
CDR3nt: TGTAGCGGGAGCACAGATACGCAGTATTTT
CDR3aa: CSGSTDTQYF

v_gene: TRBV20-1
d_gene: TRBD2
j_gene: TRBJ2-7
abundance: few
len: 13
CDR3nt: TGCAGTGCTAGAACTAGCGGGATCTACGAGCAGTACTTC
CDR3aa: CSARTSGIYEQYF

v_gene: TRBV11-2
d_gene: NA
j_gene: TRBJ1-5
abundance: many
len: 14
CDR3nt: TGTGCCAGCTCCCCCAGGTCCGGGGATCAGCCCCAGCATTTT
CDR3aa: CASSPRSGDQPQHF

v_gene: TRBV18
d_gene: NA
j_gene: TRBJ1-1
abundance: many
len: 14
CDR3nt: TGTGCCAGCTCACCCACGGGAAGAAACACTGAAGCTTTCTTT
CDR3aa: CASSPTGRNTEAFF